Below, one T cell receptor beta chain is given with its context. The specificity of this receptor is unknown. No base quality information exists; no much larger clone differs at one position. The sample is drawn from a study of shared clonotypes between healthy human individuals (dated by TCRdb to the early 2020s). Regarding the complete study: A few men and two women, aged 18 to 49 years, made up the cohort. Blood TCR repertoires of five healthy adults were deeply sequenced to estimate repertoire size and the extent of clonotype sharing between individuals. For each donor, three plates each were used for CD4 naive and CD4 memory, two plates were used for CD8 naive, and one plate was used for CD8 memory. Per donor, leukapheresis produced somewhere between about 0.8 and 9 billion PBMCs. To increase sequencing depth and limit assay-specific biases, different laboratories used diverse techniques to prepare libraries and sequence TCR repertoires. What the authors observed across the whole study: When a handful of donors were compared, the shared fraction of clonotypes was 5% to 6.5% for naive CD4, less than 4% for naive CD8, about 2.5% for memory CD4, and 0.35% to 0.5% for memory CD8. Because the study included only a small number of donors, the genetic and exposure-history diversity represented was limited. Compared with non-shared clonotypes, the clonotypes found in all four sorted-subset donors had higher generation probabilities. Pairwise subsampling led to the expectation that sequencing depth would affect the degree of clonotype sharing among donors. Naive subsets generally had larger estimated clonotype richness than memory subsets. Rarefaction of sorted-subset datasets indicated incomplete sequencing despite the large sequencing depth. Sampling was limited to blood, and TCR repertoires in tissue likely differ from TCR repertoires in blood.

The CDR3 has 14 amino acids, counting the end cysteine and phenylalanine. The DNA shown is the 42-base CDR3, in frame from base 1. As encoded in the germline V gene (reference sequence), CDR1 is MNHEY while CDR2 is SMNVEV. V drops 4 bases and J drops 4 bases, leaving 11 bases in between. Using the deep immunoSEQ assay, multiplex PCR amplified TCR CDR3 regions from genomic DNA. For each cell subset, the extracted genomic DNA was distributed evenly across all wells of several immunoSEQ 96-well plates, and each plate served as one replicate. For sorted subsets, 200 ng of genomic DNA, equivalent to around 30,000 T cell genomes, went into each replicate PCR. Purified libraries were measured with a Qubit 3.0 fluorometer, size-checked on a Bioanalyzer 2100, and measured again with the KAPA Library Quantification kit. Every immunoSEQ 96-well plate was sequenced on a separate single-read 150-cycle Illumina NextSeq 550 flow cell. Processing in the source paper ran as follows. Because only junctional sequences without quality scores were contained in the immunoSEQ output, filtering matching that applied to full-length reads could not be performed. To assign V/J genes and CDR3, sequences were annotated using PyIR, a Python wrapper for IgBLAST v1.9, with IMGT germline references. Reads with weak V/J assignments (E-value above 1e-6), missing CDR3, stop codons, out-of-frame junctions, or ambiguous translated residues were removed. A V3J clonotype was defined by an identical inferred V gene, J gene, and CDR3 amino acid sequence. Percentage overlap between repertoires was calculated by dividing the number of shared unique clonotypes by the size of the smaller repertoire. Repertoire richness was assessed with RTK rarefaction, the Chao1 estimator, and Recon v2.1 estimates of unobserved clonotypes. Generation probabilities for all TCRbeta clonotypes obtained by the gDNA method from a handful of donors were computed using OLGA. TCRdb carries this immuneACCESS record with in-frame sequences only. Its versions omit some clonotypes, under half of them owing to an unresolved V gene in the studies checked, with the rest unexplained. V and J calls and clone size are those listed in that table; D and trimming were worked out from the DNA. This sample comprises 600,000 or so clones, 90% to 95% of them detected only once. The ten top clones hold over 0.1% of the sample.

CD8 naive samples were CD45RO-negative cells positively selected for CCR7, giving a CD45RA+CCR7+ population that excluded TemRA cells. The donors were healthy, HIV-negative adults with no recently reported acute infections or vaccinations. Every donor was a Caucasian adult living in Nashville, Tennessee, USA. Blood was collected by leukapheresis, and PBMCs were isolated by Ficoll-Histopaque density gradient centrifugation and then cryopreserved in liquid nitrogen vapor phase. Analytical flow cytometry was used to check the purity and quantity of every magnetically sorted T cell population. From each sorted fraction, genomic DNA was isolated and quantified by UV absorbance on a Nanodrop 2000c.

This clonotype was sampled from a woman aged 25 to 45 in good health. The sequencing sample was made of naive CD8+ T cells sorted from blood. In the paper's terms, the cell subset or site label means: CD45RA+CCR7+. The sequence is built from TRBV27 and TRBJ1-5; no D segment can be confidently identified. Here is the DNA: TGTGCCAGCAGTTCTCTAGTAGGAAATCAGCCCCAGCATTTT. The encoded protein is CASSSLVGNQPQHF.